Below are 24 T cell receptor beta chains sequenced from a single sample in a study of blood T cell repertoires in COVID-19. The data were produced by immunoSEQ multiplex PCR, yet TCRdb's version contains in-frame clones alone and is incomplete. Among about 110,000 clones listed, around nine tenths were seen once. The sample was peripheral blood. These receptors were obtained from a human donor in a cohort sampled during active COVID-19.

The gene calls are TRBV6-1 and TRBJ2-7; D is ambiguous. Germline CDR1 MNHNS, CDR2 SASEGT. The CDR3 spans 15 residues. The ends were cut back, 1 base at V and 3 bases at J, with 13 bases in the middle. The CDR3 DNA sequence: TGTGCCAGCAGTGAAGTAGCCCATGGTGACTACGAGCAGTACTTC. As protein: CASSEVAHGDYEQYF.

J is TRBJ1-2 and V is TRBV5-5; D is unresolved. This CDR3 comprises 15 residues. V lost 0 bases, J lost 4 bases, and 13 bases lay in between. Germline V gives CDR1 SGHKS, CDR2 YYEKEE (reference sequence). The CDR3 region is CASSLVWAGAYGYTF. CDR3 bases: TGTGCCAGCAGCTTGGTGTGGGCAGGCGCCTATGGCTACACCTTC.

The chain joins TRBV19 to TRBJ2-5; 8 positions agree with TRBD1. Germline lookup yields CDR1 LNHDA and CDR2 SQIVND (reference sequence). J gave up 5 bases and V 1 base, and 12 bases lay outside the gene matches. The length of the CDR3 is 17 residues. The CDR3 sequence is CASSIGRGRVYQETQYF. The CDR3 nucleotides read TGTGCCAGTAGTATAGGCAGGGGGCGGGTTTATCAGGAGACCCAGTACTTC.

V gene TRBV5-8 combines with J gene TRBJ2-5; no reliable D call. Germline V gene sequence: CDR1 SGHTS, CDR2 YDEGEE. V was pared by 4 bases and J by 5 bases, with 15 bases between. The CDR3 spans 14 residues. The CDR3, as DNA: TGTGCCAGCAGCGCCTCTGTTAGCCGGGAGACCCAGTACTTC. Protein product: CASSASVSRETQYF.

This clone occurred once. The rearrangement joins TRBV7-2 to TRBJ2-3; perhaps TRBD1 as D (5 bases). Germline CDR1 SGHTA, CDR2 FQGNSA. V was shortened by 3 bases and J by 3 bases, with 7 bases between the two germline ends. The CDR3 spans 13 residues. In DNA, the CDR3 is TGTGCCAGCAGCTTCCAGGGAACAGATACGCAGTATTTT. Its translation is CASSFQGTDTQYF.

The V gene is TRBV16, the J gene TRBJ1-1, with D unclear. Germline CDR1 is KGHSY and CDR2 is FQNENV. There are 16 residues in the CDR3. The V and J ends lost 1 base and 0 bases respectively, with 12 bases between them. The CDR3 DNA sequence: TGTGCCAGCAGCCAATTGAACAGTGCAATGAACACTGAAGCTTTCTTT. Residues: CASSQLNSAMNTEAFF.

The chain is built from TRBV11-2 and TRBJ1-3; 8 nucleotides line up with TRBD1. Losses at the gene ends were 5 bases for V and 9 bases for J; bases not matched to a gene: 9. Germline V gives CDR1 SGHAT, CDR2 FQNNGV. There are 14 residues in the CDR3. In DNA, the CDR3 is TGTGCCAGCAGCCCGGACAGGGCATACGGCACCATATATTTT. Its translation: CASSPDRAYGTIYF. The full variable domain, rest sourced from reference TRBV11-2 and TRBJ1-3, is EAGVAQSPRYKIIEKRQSVAFWCNPISGHATLYWYQQILGQGPKLLIQFQNNGVVDDSQLPKDRFSAERLKGVDSTLKIQPAKLEDSAVYLCASSPDRAYGTIYFGEGSWLTVV.

The J gene is TRBJ1-2, the V gene TRBV6-1, with unresolved D. Per germline, CDR1 MNHNS and CDR2 SASEGT. Trimming took 3 bases from V and 4 from J, leaving 9 bases between them. CDR3 length: 13 amino acids. The CDR3 sequence is CASSDQEIYGYTF. CDR3 sequence (DNA): TGTGCCAGCAGTGACCAGGAAATCTATGGCTACACCTTC.

CDR3 loop: CASSLATPSSYNSPLHF. The DNA for the CDR3 is TGTGCCAGCAGTTTAGCCACGCCGAGCTCCTATAATTCACCCCTCCACTTT. The V gene is TRBV27, the J gene TRBJ1-6; D remains unclear. The ends were cut back, 2 bases at V and 0 bases at J, with 11 bases in the middle. The germline CDR1 and CDR2 sequences are MNHEY and SMNVEV (reference sequence). CDR3 length equals 17 residues.

The rearrangement joins TRBV5-1 to TRBJ2-5; TRBD1 might be the D (7 bases). V gave up 3 bases and J gave up 5 bases, with 14 bases separating them. The germline gives CDR1 SGHRS, CDR2 YFSETQ. The CDR3 length is 14 residues. This chain's CDR3 is CASSSRGAGETQYF. The CDR3, as DNA: TGCGCCAGCAGCTCCAGGGGGGCAGGGGAGACCCAGTACTTC. Complete variable domain (other parts from reference TRBV5-1 and TRBJ2-5): KAGVTQTPRYLIKTRGQQVTLSCSPISGHRSVSWYQQTPGQGLQFLFEYFSETQRNKGNFPGRFSGRQFSNSRSEMNVSTLELGDSALYLCASSSRGAGETQYFGPGTRLLVL.

The chain couples TRBV29-1 to TRBJ1-2, with 8 bases fitting TRBD1. The length of the CDR3 is 12 residues. Germline V CDR1 and CDR2: SQVTM, ANQGSEA. With 5 bases clipped from V and 6 bases from J, the junction kept 5 bases outside the gene matches. The CDR3 protein is CSVRTGGDGYTF. DNA of the CDR3: TGCAGCGTTAGAACAGGGGGTGATGGCTACACCTTC. The entire variable domain, with the rest obtained from reference TRBV29-1 and TRBJ1-2, is as follows: SAVISQKPSRDICQRGTSLTIQCQVDSQVTMMFWYRQQPGQSLTLIATANQGSEATYESGFVIDKFPISRPNLTFSTLTVSNMSPEDSSIYLCSVRTGGDGYTFGSGTRLTVV.

The chain joins TRBV30 to TRBJ1-6, with D perhaps TRBD1 (5 bases). The CDR3 contains 15 residues. With 0 bases removed from V and 7 bases from J, the gap between germline ends came to 13 bases. Germline CDR1 GTSNPN, CDR2 SVGIG (reference sequence). CDR3 amino acids: CAWSVGGAGNSPLHF. The CDR3 nucleotides read TGTGCCTGGAGTGTCGGAGGGGCAGGGAATTCACCCCTCCACTTT.

This rearrangement joins TRBV11-2 to TRBJ2-2; D call uncertain. The CDR3 totals 14 residues. Trimming left V 2 bases short and J 5 bases short, with 9 bases between. Germline V gene sequence: CDR1 SGHAT, CDR2 FQNNGV. In DNA, the CDR3 is TGTGCCAGCAGCTTACCCTCCTTGACCGGGGAGCTGTTTTTT. Translating gives CASSLPSLTGELFF.

The genes are TRBV5-5 and TRBJ2-2, with 10 bases lining up with TRBD1. CDR3 length equals 19 residues. V was clipped by 0 bases and J by 7 bases; unmatched bases: 15. Germline V gives CDR1 SGHKS, CDR2 YYEKEE (reference sequence). DNA of the CDR3: TGTGCCAGCAGCTTGGCGACAGGGGGCCTATCGACAGGATACGGGGAGCTGTTTTTT. Encoded protein: CASSLATGGLSTGYGELFF.

The gene calls are TRBV5-1 and TRBJ2-1; TRBD1 matches 9 bases. This CDR3 is built from 16 residues. Trimming at V came to 4 bases and at J to 4 bases, leaving 9 bases not matched to a gene. Germline V CDR1 and CDR2: SGHRS, YFSETQ. The CDR3 protein is CASSGNSGQGYNEQFF. The CDR3 DNA reads as TGCGCCAGCAGCGGAAACTCGGGACAGGGTTACAATGAGCAGTTCTTC.

This clone turned up a few times. The chain employs TRBV29-1 and TRBJ2-1; 14 bases fit TRBD2. CDR1 is SQVTM and CDR2 is ANQGSEA in the germline V gene. V trimming: 5 bases; J trimming: 8 bases; junction bases outside the gene matches: 5. The CDR3 extends over 14 amino acids. CDR3 in DNA: TGCAGCGTTCTGGGACTAGCGGGAGTCTATGAGCAGTTCTTC. This codes for CSVLGLAGVYEQFF.

The chain links TRBV10-2 to TRBJ1-6, with 9 bases identical to TRBD1. Germline lookup yields CDR1 WSHSY and CDR2 SAAADI. The CDR3 contains 13 residues. V shed 7 bases and J 10 bases; nucleotides not matched to a gene: 5. The CDR3 spells CASTGQGGSPLHF. CDR3 DNA sequence: TGCGCCAGCACGGGACAGGGCGGGTCACCCCTCCACTTT.

This clone was observed once. The chain couples TRBV27 to TRBJ1-6, with 8 bases matching TRBD1. V was clipped by 5 bases and J by 5 bases; unmatched bases: 14. This CDR3 comprises 18 residues. Germline CDR1 reads MNHEY; CDR2 reads SMNVEV (reference sequence). CDR3 DNA: TGTGCCAGCAGTCCATCCGGGACAGGATATATGGATAATTCACCCCTCCACTTT. Translated: CASSPSGTGYMDNSPLHF.

CDR3 in DNA: TGTGCCAGCCGACAGGCTGAGGCCGGGGAGCTGTTTTTT. Translation gives CASRQAEAGELFF. The V gene is TRBV2, the J gene TRBJ2-2, with a tentative D call TRBD1 (6 bases). The V gene's germline CDR1 is SNHLY and CDR2 FYNNEI. The CDR3 is 13 amino acids. V shed 8 bases and J shed 6 bases, with 13 bases lying between them.

The rearrangement joins TRBV19 to TRBJ2-2; 8 bases align to TRBD1. The CDR3 runs to 15 residues. With V trimmed by 2 bases and J by 6 bases, 5 bases remained unmatched. Per the germline V gene, CDR1 is LNHDA and CDR2 is SQIVND (reference sequence). The CDR3 DNA reads TGTGCCAGTAGTATACAGGGGGCGCTCGCCGGGGAGCTGTTTTTT. Translated: CASSIQGALAGELFF.

The gene calls are TRBV5-1 and TRBJ1-1, with TRBD1 as a possible D gene (5 bases). CDR3 length equals 14 residues. With 4 bases removed from V and 1 base from J, the gap between germline ends came to 11 bases. Per the germline V gene, CDR1 is SGHRS and CDR2 is YFSETQ. CDR3: CASSMTQENTEAFF. The CDR3 DNA reads as TGCGCCAGCAGCATGACACAGGAGAACACTGAAGCTTTCTTT.

The V and J genes are TRBV3-1 (or the pseudogene TRBV3-2) and TRBJ2-7; a possible D gene is TRBD1 (6 bases). V was trimmed by 4 bases and J by 6 bases, leaving 19 bases between them. Germline V gene lookup returns CDR1 LGHDT and CDR2 YNNKEL (reference sequence). This CDR3 has 15 residues. The CDR3 DNA follows: TGTGCCAGCAGCCGACGTTTAGCAGGGGATGCCGAGCAGTACTTC. Its translation: CASSRRLAGDAEQYF.

The chain links TRBV5-6 to TRBJ2-1, with TRBD1 matching over 7 bases. The CDR3 sequence is 16 residues long. Trimming removed 4 bases from V and 9 bases from J; junction bases left unmatched: 16. CDR1 SGHDT and CDR2 YYEEEE come from the germline V gene. CDR3 sequence: CASSPQQGSVFVEQFF. CDR3 DNA sequence: TGTGCCAGCAGCCCACAACAGGGGTCTGTCTTTGTTGAGCAGTTCTTC.

The J gene is TRBJ1-6, the V gene TRBV6-5, with D perhaps matching TRBD1 (6 bases). The CDR3 is made up of 14 amino acids. The V gene's germline CDR1 is MNHEY and CDR2 SVGAGI. V was clipped by 6 bases and J by 4 bases, with 10 bases between them. The chain's CDR3 is CASRDSSYNSPLHF. Here the CDR3 DNA reads TGTGCCAGCAGGGACAGCTCGTATAATTCACCCCTCCACTTT.